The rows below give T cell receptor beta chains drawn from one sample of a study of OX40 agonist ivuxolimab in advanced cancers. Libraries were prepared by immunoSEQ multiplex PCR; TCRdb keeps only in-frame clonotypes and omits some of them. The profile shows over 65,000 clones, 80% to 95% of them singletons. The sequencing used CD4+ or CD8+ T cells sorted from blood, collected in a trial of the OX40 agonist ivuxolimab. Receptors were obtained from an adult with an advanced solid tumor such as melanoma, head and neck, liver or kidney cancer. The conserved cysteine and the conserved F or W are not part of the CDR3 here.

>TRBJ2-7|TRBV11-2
ASRPSGGFPYEQY
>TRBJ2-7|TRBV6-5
ASSYGGGVIYEQY
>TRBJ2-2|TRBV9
ASRGPGQGSIGELF
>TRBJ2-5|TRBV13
ASSSVADQETQY
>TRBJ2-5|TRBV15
ATSIRTSGEETQY
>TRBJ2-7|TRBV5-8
ASSLGGATFYEQY
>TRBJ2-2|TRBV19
ASSTRRGGGTGELF
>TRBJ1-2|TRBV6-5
ASSYSNEGYT
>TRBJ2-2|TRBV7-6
ASSPTPGPYTGELF
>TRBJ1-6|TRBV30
AWTQWTGESSPLH
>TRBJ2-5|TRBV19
ASSIWDSLGEETQY
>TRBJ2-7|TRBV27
ASSWTSGAYEQY
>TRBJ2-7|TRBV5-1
AIPFGGPISSYEQY
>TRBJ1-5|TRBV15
ATSSGAILPQPQH
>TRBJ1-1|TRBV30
AWSLVSTEAF
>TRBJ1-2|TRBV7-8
ASSLVFAGASKGYT
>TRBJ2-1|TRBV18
ASSPPPGRLKNEQF
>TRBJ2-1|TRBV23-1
ASSQSTGGPSYNEQF
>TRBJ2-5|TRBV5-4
ASSPGPTPETQY
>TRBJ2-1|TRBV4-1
ASSQGTGAGHEQF